Following are 32 T cell receptor beta chains from one sample sequenced in a study of T cell clonotyping in hematopoietic cell transplantation. Some clones are missing from TCRdb's copy, which holds only in-frame ones; the method was immunoSEQ multiplex PCR. The table includes about 15,000 clones, about nine tenths detected once. Material: PBMCs, obtained 100 days after allogeneic stem cell transplant. The receptor set was obtained from a male patient aged 50 to 59 who had an allogeneic stem cell transplant from an unrelated donor, so T cells may come from the graft donor. Some clones in this sample may be carry-over from other donors' samples.

In its sample, this clone was seen once. The chain links TRBV10-3 to TRBJ2-3, with D tentatively TRBD1 or TRBD2 (5 bases each). Deletions cut 4 bases from V and 4 bases from J, with 9 bases between. Germline V gene sequence: CDR1 ENHRY, CDR2 SYGVKD. The CDR3 has 13 residues. The CDR3 DNA reads TGTGCCATCAGTGTCGGGGCGGCAGATACGCAGTATTTT. Translation gives CAISVGAADTQYF.

In DNA, the CDR3 is TGTGCCAGCAGCTCGGCCAGGGCGGCCACCTTC. Residues: CASSSARAATF. This chain joins TRBV7-9 and TRBJ1-2, with D tentatively TRBD1 (5 bases). Germline V gene data show CDR1 as SEHNR and CDR2 as FQNEAQ (reference sequence). The V end lost 4 bases, the J end lost 13 bases, and 13 bases lay between the germline ends. This CDR3 spans 11 amino acids.

This chain joins TRBV29-1 and TRBJ1-2, with D possibly TRBD1 on 5 matching bases. This CDR3 spans 12 amino acids. V lost 8 bases to trimming and J lost 0 bases, with 10 bases between them. Germline V gives CDR1 SQVTM, CDR2 ANQGSEA. As DNA, the CDR3 is TGCAGCACAGGCGGGGCTAACTATGGCTACACCTTC. The encoded protein is CSTGGANYGYTF.

The V and J genes are TRBV14 and TRBJ2-5; D is unclear. The CDR3 runs 12 residues. The germline V and J ends were trimmed by 2 bases and 5 bases, with 6 bases remaining between them. From germline, CDR1 is SGHDN and CDR2 FVKESK. DNA of the CDR3: TGTGCCAGCAGCCAACCGTGGGAGACCCAGTACTTC. Its protein is CASSQPWETQYF.

V usage is TRBV7-3 and J usage is TRBJ2-2, with 10 bases lining up with TRBD1. The CDR3 is 13 amino acids. CDR1 SGHTA and CDR2 FQGTGA come from the germline V gene. V lost 8 bases, J lost 6 bases, and 3 bases stayed unmatched. CDR3: CASGGQGAGELFF. The CDR3 nucleotides read TGTGCCAGCGGTGGACAGGGGGCCGGGGAGCTGTTTTTT.

This rearrangement joins TRBV7-8 to TRBJ2-2; 9 positions match TRBD1. CDR1 and CDR2 from the germline V gene are SGHVS and FQNEAQ. V trimming: 5 bases; J trimming: 3 bases; junction bases outside the gene matches: 10. There are 17 residues in the CDR3. The CDR3 loop reads CASSTIRTGVHTGELFF. The CDR3, as DNA: TGTGCCAGCAGCACCATCCGGACAGGGGTCCACACCGGGGAGCTGTTTTTT.

For this clone: At one of its ends the junction is not consistent with the germline gene, which may arise from a read error. The chain has TRBV10-3 and TRBJ1-2; no firm D call. CDR3 length equals 13 residues. The germline CDR1 and CDR2 sequences are ENHRY and SYGVKD. For the CDR3, the DNA is TGTGCCATAAGTGAAGGCGGTAACTATGGCTACACCTTC. It yields the protein CAISEGGNYGYTF.

The rearrangement uses TRBV5-1 and TRBJ2-7; possible D gene TRBD1, 6 bases. The CDR3 totals 13 residues. V gave up 2 bases and J gave up 5 bases, with 11 bases separating them. Germline values: CDR1 SGHRS, CDR2 YFSETQ. CDR3 bases: TGCGCCAGCAGCTTCAGGGGTATGGACGAGCAGTACTTC. Encoded protein: CASSFRGMDEQYF. The full variable domain, completed using reference TRBV5-1 and TRBJ2-7, is KAGVTQTPRYLIKTRGQQVTLSCSPISGHRSVSWYQQTPGQGLQFLFEYFSETQRNKGNFPGRFSGRQFSNSRSEMNVSTLELGDSALYLCASSFRGMDEQYFGPGTRLTVT.

The V call is TRBV20-1, the J call TRBJ2-7; perhaps TRBD1 as D (6 bases). The CDR3 consists of 11 residues. V lost 5 bases and J lost 4, with 9 bases in between. The V gene's germline CDR1 is DFQATT and CDR2 SNEGSKA (reference sequence). CDR3 in amino acids: CSALGGYEQYF. For the CDR3, the DNA is TGCAGTGCTCTAGGGGGTTACGAGCAGTACTTC.

J is TRBJ1-2 and V is TRBV14; D uncertain. This CDR3 spans 13 amino acids. Germline V gene data show CDR1 as SGHDN and CDR2 as FVKESK. V shed 0 bases and J shed 3 bases, with 5 bases lying between them. The CDR3 nucleotides are TGTGCCAGCAGCCAAGATCTAGACTATGGCTACACCTTC. Translation gives CASSQDLDYGYTF.

The gene calls are TRBV5-6 and TRBJ2-5, with 7 bases matching TRBD2. CDR1 is SGHDT and CDR2 is YYEEEE in the germline V gene. Losses at the gene ends were 0 bases for V and 5 bases for J; bases not matched to a gene: 4. The CDR3 sequence is 14 residues long. The CDR3 loop is CASSLAGRGETQYF. For the CDR3, the DNA is TGTGCCAGCAGCTTGGCTGGGCGGGGGGAGACCCAGTACTTC.

The chain joins TRBV2 to TRBJ1-1; D is unclear. Germline CDR1 and CDR2: SNHLY and FYNNEI. CDR3 length: 13 residues. The V gene lost 3 bases and the J gene lost 0 bases, with 5 bases spanning the gap. The CDR3 loop reads CASSDGVNTEAFF. The CDR3 DNA reads TGTGCCAGCAGTGACGGGGTGAACACTGAAGCTTTCTTT.

This chain connects TRBV7-2 to TRBJ1-1; weak D call: TRBD1 (6 bases). This CDR3 spans 15 amino acids. Germline CDR1 and CDR2: SGHTA and FQGNSA. The V end lost 2 bases, the J end lost 1 base, and 11 bases lay between the germline ends. The CDR3 sequence: CASSLNSGENTEAFF. The DNA for the CDR3 is TGTGCCAGCAGCTTAAATTCAGGGGAGAACACTGAAGCTTTCTTT.

This sequence joins TRBV6-1 and TRBJ1-5; D is unclear. This CDR3 has 14 amino acids. The V and J ends lost 8 bases and 2 bases respectively, with 13 bases between them. Germline assignment: CDR1 MNHNS and CDR2 SASEGT. The CDR3 protein is CASSTMGGNQPQHF. The CDR3 DNA is TGTGCCAGCTCCACGATGGGAGGCAATCAGCCCCAGCATTTT.

The chain combines TRBV10-3 with TRBJ2-1; D gene ambiguous. V lost 5 bases and J lost 0, with 11 bases in between. Germline CDR1 and CDR2: ENHRY and SYGVKD. The CDR3 runs to 15 residues. Here the CDR3 DNA reads TGTGCCATCAGTCCTCAGGTGGGCTCCTACAATGAGCAGTTCTTC. Protein sequence: CAISPQVGSYNEQFF.

This clone was seen more than once but under ten times. This chain joins TRBV2 and TRBJ1-5, with D possibly matching TRBD1 (5 bases). Germline V gene data show CDR1 as SNHLY and CDR2 as FYNNEI. V was pared by 6 bases and J by 5 bases, with 11 bases between. The CDR3 is made up of 13 amino acids. CDR3 residues: CASRAGLDQPQHF. The CDR3 DNA reads as TGTGCCAGCAGGGCAGGGCTCGATCAGCCCCAGCATTTT.

This clone was detected only a few times. V is TRBV9 and J is TRBJ2-1, with D unresolved. The CDR3 covers 13 residues. V lost 0 bases to trimming and J lost 5 bases, with 6 bases between them. Germline V gives CDR1 SGDLS, CDR2 YYNGEE. CDR3 residues: CASSVGPNNEQFF. CDR3 nucleotides: TGTGCCAGCAGCGTAGGTCCAAACAATGAGCAGTTCTTC.

The chain carries TRBV9 and TRBJ1-5; D perhaps matches TRBD1 (5 bases). Germline CDR1 and CDR2: SGDLS and YYNGEE. There are 14 residues in the CDR3. The germline V and J ends were trimmed by 0 bases and 6 bases, with 10 bases remaining between them. CDR3 region: CASSVGGRGQPQHF. DNA of the CDR3: TGTGCCAGCAGCGTAGGGGGCCGGGGTCAGCCCCAGCATTTT. Based on the CDR3 plus reference TRBV9 and TRBJ1-5, the full variable domain is DSGVTQTPKHLITATGQRVTLRCSPRSGDLSVYWYQQSLDQGLQFLIQYYNGEERAKGNILERFSAQQFPDLHSELNLSSLELGDSALYFCASSVGGRGQPQHFGDGTRLSIL.

This clone was recorded once. This chain connects TRBV5-6 to TRBJ1-4; the match to TRBD1 covers 7 bases. From germline, CDR1 is SGHDT and CDR2 YYEEEE. The CDR3 is 14 amino acids. Losses at the gene ends were 4 bases for V and 5 bases for J; bases not matched to a gene: 5. This CDR3 reads CASSQGQINEKLFF. DNA of the CDR3: TGTGCCAGCAGCCAGGGACAGATAAATGAAAAACTGTTTTTT.

The genes are TRBV7-2 and TRBJ1-5; tentatively, D is TRBD1 (5 bases). The CDR3 covers 14 residues. The germline V and J ends were trimmed by 1 base and 7 bases, with 11 bases remaining between them. In germline, CDR1 is SGHTA, CDR2 FQGNSA. In DNA form, the CDR3 reads TGTGCCAGCAGCTTAGGGCCAGGGTTACAGCCCCAGCATTTT. It encodes CASSLGPGLQPQHF.

The J gene is TRBJ1-1, the V gene TRBV5-1; a possible D gene is TRBD1 (6 bases). CDR3 size: 15 residues. Germline assignment: CDR1 SGHRS and CDR2 YFSETQ. The germline V and J ends were trimmed by 0 bases and 4 bases, with 13 bases remaining between them. The CDR3 DNA is TGCGCCAGCAGCTTGGGACAGGCCGGGGGCACTGAAGCTTTCTTT. It encodes CASSLGQAGGTEAFF.

The CDR3, as DNA: TGTGCCAGCTCCCCGGGACCGCCGAACACTGAAGCTTTCTTT. It encodes CASSPGPPNTEAFF. V is TRBV11-2 and J is TRBJ1-1; D is perhaps TRBD1 (5 bases). The CDR3 is 14 amino acids. V lost 8 bases, J lost 1 base, and 14 bases lay in between. CDR1 and CDR2 from the germline V gene are SGHAT and FQNNGV.

The V gene is TRBV7-2, the J gene TRBJ2-7; 7 nucleotides agree with TRBD1. The V gene end was trimmed by 9 bases and the J gene end by 0 bases; junction bases not matched to a gene: 5. Germline-derived CDR1 and CDR2 are SGHTA and FQGNSA. The CDR3 has 13 amino acids. CDR3 coding DNA: TGTGCCAGTAGGGGGACAGACTCCTACGAGCAGTACTTC. This gives the protein CASRGTDSYEQYF.

The rearrangement links TRBV7-8 to TRBJ1-5; a weak D match, TRBD1 (6 bases). CDR3 length: 15 residues. V was pared by 5 bases and J by 5 bases, with 16 bases between. Germline V CDR1 and CDR2: SGHVS, FQNEAQ. DNA of the CDR3: TGTGCCAGCAGCACTAGAGACAGGTTGGATCAGCCCCAGCATTTT. Its protein product is CASSTRDRLDQPQHF.

The V gene is TRBV6-5, the J gene TRBJ1-1, with D possibly TRBD1 on 5 matching bases. Germline CDR1 is MNHEY and CDR2 is SVGAGI. This CDR3 has 16 residues. V was shortened by 4 bases and J by 0 bases, with 15 bases between the two germline ends. CDR3 DNA sequence: TGTGCCAGCAGTTCCCCCTCGGCAGGGATGAACACTGAAGCTTTCTTT. Protein: CASSSPSAGMNTEAFF.

The chain recombines TRBV7-9 with TRBJ2-5; D might be TRBD1 (6 bases). Germline V gene data show CDR1 as SEHNR and CDR2 as FQNEAQ (reference sequence). The V gene lost 5 bases and the J gene lost 2 bases, with 12 bases spanning the gap. The CDR3 totals 14 residues. CDR3 sequence reads: CASSRMGAQETQYF. In nucleotides, the CDR3 is TGTGCCAGCAGCCGGATGGGGGCTCAAGAGACCCAGTACTTC.

CDR3 residues: CASSLFGANQPQHF. DNA for the CDR3: TGTGCCAGCAGCTTGTTCGGAGCTAATCAGCCCCAGCATTTT. V gene TRBV7-2 combines with J gene TRBJ1-5; no clear D. Trimming removed 3 bases at V and 4 bases at J, with 10 bases between. The CDR3 contains 14 residues. Germline V gives CDR1 SGHTA, CDR2 FQGNSA.

V gene TRBV7-2 combines with J gene TRBJ2-7, with D tentatively TRBD1 or TRBD2 (5 bases each). Trimming took 4 bases from V and 0 from J, leaving 10 bases between them. Germline lookup yields CDR1 SGHTA and CDR2 FQGNSA. The CDR3 consists of 14 residues. The CDR3 is CASSYPGSSYEQYF. The CDR3 DNA is TGTGCCAGCAGCTACCCAGGGAGCTCCTACGAGCAGTACTTC.

The rearrangement uses TRBV5-4 and TRBJ1-4, with 9 bases matching TRBD1. The CDR3 length is 17 residues. Per germline, CDR1 SGHNT and CDR2 YYREEE (reference sequence). J lost 8 bases, V lost 0 bases, and 11 bases had no gene match. The DNA for the CDR3 is TGTGCCAGCAGCTTGGGTGTTGGGACAGGGAGAGGGGAAAAACTGTTTTTT. Its translation is CASSLGVGTGRGEKLFF.

CDR3 sequence reads: CASSLGTGGDGYTF. For the CDR3, the DNA is TGCGCCAGCAGCTTGGGGACAGGGGGCGATGGCTACACCTTC. The genes are TRBV5-1 and TRBJ1-2; 11 bases are shared with TRBD1. V lost 0 bases to trimming and J lost 6 bases; unmatched junction nucleotides: 1. The CDR3 covers 14 residues. Germline V gene sequence: CDR1 SGHRS, CDR2 YFSETQ.

This clone has just a few counts. The V gene is TRBV18, the J gene TRBJ1-1, with 8 bases lining up with TRBD1. The ends lost 7 bases at V and 1 base at J; junction bases unmatched: 5. CDR3 length: 14 residues. Per the germline V gene, CDR1 is KGHSH and CDR2 is LQKENI. CDR3 DNA sequence: TGTGCCAGCTACGCGGACAGGGAGAACACTGAAGCTTTCTTT. Its translation is CASYADRENTEAFF.

The V call is TRBV6-5, the J call TRBJ1-1; D is ambiguous. The V gene lost 2 bases and the J gene lost 3 bases, with 4 bases spanning the gap. This CDR3 is 12 amino acids long. Germline CDR1 and CDR2: MNHEY and SVGAGI. Here the CDR3 reads CASSYGHTEAFF. The CDR3 nucleotides are TGTGCCAGCAGTTACGGGCACACTGAAGCTTTCTTT.